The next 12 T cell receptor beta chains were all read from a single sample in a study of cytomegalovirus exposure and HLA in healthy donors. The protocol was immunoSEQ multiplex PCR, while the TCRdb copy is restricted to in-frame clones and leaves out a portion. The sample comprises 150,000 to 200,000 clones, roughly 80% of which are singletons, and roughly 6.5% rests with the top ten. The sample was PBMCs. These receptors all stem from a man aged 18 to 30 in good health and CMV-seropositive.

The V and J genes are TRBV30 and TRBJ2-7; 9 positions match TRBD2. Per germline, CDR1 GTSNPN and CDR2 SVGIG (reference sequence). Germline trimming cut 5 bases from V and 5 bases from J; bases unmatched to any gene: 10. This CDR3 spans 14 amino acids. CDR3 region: CAWSQLAGSHEQYF. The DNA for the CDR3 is TGTGCCTGGTCTCAACTAGCGGGTTCGCACGAGCAGTACTTC.

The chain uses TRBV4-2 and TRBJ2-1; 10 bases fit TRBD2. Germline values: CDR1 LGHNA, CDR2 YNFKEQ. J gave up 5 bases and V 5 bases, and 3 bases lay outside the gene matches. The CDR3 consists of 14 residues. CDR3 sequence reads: CASSRTSGHNEQFF. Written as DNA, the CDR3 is TGTGCCAGCAGCAGGACTAGCGGACACAATGAGCAGTTCTTC.

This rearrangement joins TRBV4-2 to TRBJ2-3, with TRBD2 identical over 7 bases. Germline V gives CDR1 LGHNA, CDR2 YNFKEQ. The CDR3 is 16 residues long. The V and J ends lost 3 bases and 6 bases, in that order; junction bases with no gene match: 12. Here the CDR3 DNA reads TGTGCCAGCAGCCACACCATCAGCGGGATGATGGATACGCAGTATTTT. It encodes CASSHTISGMMDTQYF.

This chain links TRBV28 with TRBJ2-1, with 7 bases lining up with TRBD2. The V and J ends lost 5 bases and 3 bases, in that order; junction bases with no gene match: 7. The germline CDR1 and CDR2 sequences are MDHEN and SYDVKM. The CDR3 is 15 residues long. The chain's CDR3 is CASSTHREVYNEQFF. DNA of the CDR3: TGTGCCAGCAGTACCCACCGGGAGGTCTACAATGAGCAGTTCTTC.

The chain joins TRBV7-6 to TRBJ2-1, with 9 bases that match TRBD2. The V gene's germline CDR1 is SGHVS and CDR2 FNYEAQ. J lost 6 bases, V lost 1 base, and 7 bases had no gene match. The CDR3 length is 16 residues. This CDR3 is CASSLGGRAYSNEQFF. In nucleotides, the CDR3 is TGTGCCAGCAGCTTAGGCGGGAGGGCCTATTCCAATGAGCAGTTCTTC.

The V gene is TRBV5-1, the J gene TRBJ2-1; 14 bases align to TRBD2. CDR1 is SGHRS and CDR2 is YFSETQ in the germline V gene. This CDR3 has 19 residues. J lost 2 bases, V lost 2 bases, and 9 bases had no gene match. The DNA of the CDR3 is TGCGCCAGCAGCTTTGGACTAGCGGGAGGTAGTGGAACCTACAATGAGCAGTTCTTC. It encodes CASSFGLAGGSGTYNEQFF. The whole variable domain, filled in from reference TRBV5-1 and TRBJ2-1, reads KAGVTQTPRYLIKTRGQQVTLSCSPISGHRSVSWYQQTPGQGLQFLFEYFSETQRNKGNFPGRFSGRQFSNSRSEMNVSTLELGDSALYLCASSFGLAGGSGTYNEQFFGPGTRLTVL.

CDR3 loop: CASSMTGGTEAFF. In DNA form, the CDR3 reads TGTGCCAGTAGTATGACAGGGGGCACTGAAGCTTTCTTT. The rearrangement links TRBV19 to TRBJ1-1; 9 bases agree with TRBD1. The germline CDR1 and CDR2 sequences are LNHDA and SQIVND (reference sequence). The length of the CDR3 is 13 residues. Trimming took 3 bases from V and 4 from J; bases not matched to a gene: 0.

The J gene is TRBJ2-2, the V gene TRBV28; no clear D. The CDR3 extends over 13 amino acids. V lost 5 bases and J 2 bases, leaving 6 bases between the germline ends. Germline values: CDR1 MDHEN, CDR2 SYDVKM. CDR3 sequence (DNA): TGTGCCAGCAGTATCCAAAACACCGGGGAGCTGTTTTTT. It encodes CASSIQNTGELFF.

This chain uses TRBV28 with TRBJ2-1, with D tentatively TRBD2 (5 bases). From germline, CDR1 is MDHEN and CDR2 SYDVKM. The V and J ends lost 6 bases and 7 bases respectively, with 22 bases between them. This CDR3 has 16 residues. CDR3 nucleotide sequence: TGTGCCAGCAGCCCCGCCCGGGCCCCCTCGGGGAATGAGCAGTTCTTC. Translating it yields CASSPARAPSGNEQFF. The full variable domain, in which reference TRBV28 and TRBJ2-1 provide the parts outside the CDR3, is DVKVTQSSRYLVKRTGEKVFLECVQDMDHENMFWYRQDPGLGLRLIYFSYDVKMKEKGDIPEGYSVSREKKERFSLILESASTNQTSMYLCASSPARAPSGNEQFFGPGTRLTVL.

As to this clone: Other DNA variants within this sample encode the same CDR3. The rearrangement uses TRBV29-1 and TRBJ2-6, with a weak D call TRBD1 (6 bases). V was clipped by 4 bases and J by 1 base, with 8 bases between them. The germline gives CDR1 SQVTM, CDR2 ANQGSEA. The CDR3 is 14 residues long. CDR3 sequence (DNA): TGCAGCGTTGGAGGGGGATCTGGGGCCAACGTCCTGACTTTC. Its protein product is CSVGGGSGANVLTF.

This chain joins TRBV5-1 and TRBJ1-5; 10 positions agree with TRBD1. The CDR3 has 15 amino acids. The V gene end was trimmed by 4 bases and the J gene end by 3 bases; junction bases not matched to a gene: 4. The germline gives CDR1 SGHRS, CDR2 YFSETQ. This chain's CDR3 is CASSPGTGANQPQHF. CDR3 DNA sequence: TGCGCCAGCAGCCCAGGGACAGGGGCCAATCAGCCCCAGCATTTT.

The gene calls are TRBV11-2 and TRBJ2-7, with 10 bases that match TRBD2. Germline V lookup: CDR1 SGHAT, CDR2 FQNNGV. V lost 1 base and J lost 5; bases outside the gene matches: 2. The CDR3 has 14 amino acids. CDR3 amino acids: CASSLGTSGHEQYF. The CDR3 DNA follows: TGTGCCAGCAGCTTAGGGACTAGCGGCCACGAGCAGTACTTC.